Listed below are T cell receptor beta chains from one sample, sequenced in a study of human T cells and chemical hapten exposure. TCRdb reanalysed the RACE reads using MiXCR and keeps one entry per CDR3 protein. The sample gives about 78,000 distinct CDR3 sequences, about 8.5% of which show up once; about 3% is in the top ten. Material: whole blood, obtained in connection with sensitization to the hapten diphenylcyclopropenone (DPC). The receptors come from a woman aged 50 to 65 with alopecia areata. Some clones in this sample may be carry-over from other donors' samples. CDR3s leave out the opening cysteine and the closing phenylalanine or tryptophan. Fields, in order: V gene, J gene, CDR3 length, CDR3 protein.

>TRBV3-1|TRBJ2-1|13
ASSLTSGAYNEQF
>TRBV7-9|TRBJ2-7|12
ASTRTGGSYEQY
>TRBV10-3|TRBJ2-5|13
AISELGQSQETQY
>TRBV2|TRBJ1-1|13
ASSGRLGGNTEAF
>TRBV5-1|TRBJ1-1|11
ASSPTGNTEAF
>TRBV5-6|TRBJ2-3|12
ASSRGLATDTQY
>TRBV28|TRBJ1-5|9
ASRGDSPQH
>TRBV2|TRBJ1-4|12
ASSDGSEGEKLF
>TRBV20-1|TRBJ2-7|9
SATGSHEQY
>TRBV7-9|TRBJ1-4|15
ASSLAVPGTGNEKLF
>TRBV5-4|TRBJ2-3|16
ASSSGTSGGPFTDTQY
>TRBV20-1|TRBJ2-3|14
SARESAGGPSDTQY
>TRBV6-5|TRBJ2-1|13
ASSYGGRIYNEQF
>TRBV6-5|TRBJ1-1|11
ASRGGGGDRAF
>TRBV28|TRBJ1-5|12
ASSLAGADQPQH
>TRBV20-1|TRBJ2-7|13
SARGGTGGSYEQY
>TRBV2|TRBJ1-3|14
ASRAEGVSSGNTIY
>TRBV20-1|TRBJ1-1|12
SASQTGVNTEAF
>TRBV18|TRBJ1-2|10
ASSPPSGGQT
>TRBV6-6|TRBJ2-1|10
ASSPRGDEQF
>TRBV2|TRBJ2-7|11
ASSDSPSYEQY
>TRBV12-3/TRBV12-4|TRBJ1-5|13
ASSFQAGQNQPQH
>TRBV7-9|TRBJ1-2|12
ASSLGGTYRGYT
>TRBV4-2|TRBJ2-7|13
ASSRPGEGQYEQY
>TRBV6-6|TRBJ2-5|14
ASSYSRANGEETQY
>TRBV6-5|TRBJ1-4|14
ASSYGGQGAGEKLF
>TRBV6-6|TRBJ1-6|16
ASSYSRRNRWNNSPLH
>TRBV11-2|TRBJ2-4|14
ASSWEGGLAKNIQY
>TRBV2|TRBJ1-1|12
ASSGTGASTEAF
>TRBV28|TRBJ1-6|13
ASSQGGRANSPLH
>TRBV5-6|TRBJ1-4|11
ASSPGLEEKLF
>TRBV20-1|TRBJ2-2|12
SARKVGSTGELF
>TRBV6-1|TRBJ2-3|12
ASSVQGLTDTQY
>TRBV18|TRBJ1-5|12
ASSINTGKQPQH
>TRBV20-1|TRBJ2-3|15
SARAGLAGGHTDTQY
>TRBV12-3/TRBV12-4|TRBJ2-2|14
ASSLGQGAGNGELF
>TRBV7-3|TRBJ1-2|11
ASSPRQGGGYT
>TRBV12-3/TRBV12-4|TRBJ1-3|13
ASSLSLYSGNTIY
>TRBV6-2/TRBV6-3|TRBJ2-3|11
ASIGPRVDTQY
>TRBV4-1|TRBJ1-2|14
ASSQPYRGMVYGYT
>TRBV3-1|TRBJ1-1|13
ASSPFGTGETEAF
>TRBV5-1|TRBJ2-2|13
ASSVRGPDTGELF
>TRBV27|TRBJ1-6|13
ASRNRAAGDSPLH
>TRBV10-3|TRBJ1-2|12
AISESVTTRGYT
>TRBV7-2|TRBJ2-3|13
ASSLVVRGESTQY
>TRBV5-4|TRBJ1-1|11
ASSLGTGGLGF
>TRBV3-2|TRBJ2-1|21
ASSHLGTLPGTSGPRWYNEQF
>TRBV21-1|TRBJ1-5|12
ASSPWGGLQPQH
>TRBV7-9|TRBJ1-4|13
ASSLGDRSNEKLF
>TRBV7-8|TRBJ2-3|14
ASSLVAIANADTQY
>TRBV28|TRBJ2-1|12
ASGAPEIYNEQF